The present T cell receptor beta chain was sequenced within a study of T cells in Graves' hyperthyroidism and ophthalmopathy. General study results and limits: Among clonotypes expanded in thyroid above 0.001, most were also found in blood.

This CDR3 region has 12 residues. Trimming left V 2 bases short and J 9 bases short, with 8 bases between. The germline gives CDR1 LGHDT, CDR2 YNNKEL (reference sequence). This clonotype was recorded at least ten times. The target antigen is unknown. The source material, RNA transcripts, was used to amplify TCR beta CDR3 regions. The HTBI primer set served for first-round RT-PCR of the TCR CDR3. TCRdb ran MiXCR on the multiplex PCR reads and lists one entry per CDR3 protein. The sample lists 250,000 or so distinct CDR3 sequences, 13% to 15% occurring once. Newly diagnosed patients aged 18 to 65 had hyperthyroidism of under 2 months' duration.

This receptor was obtained from a woman aged 40 to 50 with Graves' hyperthyroidism that later progressed to Graves' ophthalmopathy. The sample was blood. The chain carries TRBV3-1 and TRBJ2-1; weak D call: TRBD2 (6 bases). Here the CDR3 reads CASSQPAGEQFF. CDR3 DNA sequence: TGTGCCAGCAGCCAACCAGCGGGTGAGCAGTTCTTC.